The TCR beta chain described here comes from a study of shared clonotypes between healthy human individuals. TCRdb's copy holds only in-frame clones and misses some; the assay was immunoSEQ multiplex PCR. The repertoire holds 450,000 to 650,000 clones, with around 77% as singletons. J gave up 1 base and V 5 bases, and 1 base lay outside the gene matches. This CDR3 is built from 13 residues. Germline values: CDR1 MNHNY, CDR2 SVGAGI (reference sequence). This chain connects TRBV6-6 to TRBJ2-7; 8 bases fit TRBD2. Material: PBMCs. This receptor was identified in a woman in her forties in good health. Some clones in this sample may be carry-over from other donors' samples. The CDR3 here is CASSVAGSYEQYF. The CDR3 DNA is TGTGCCAGCAGTGTAGCGGGGTCCTACGAGCAGTACTTC.